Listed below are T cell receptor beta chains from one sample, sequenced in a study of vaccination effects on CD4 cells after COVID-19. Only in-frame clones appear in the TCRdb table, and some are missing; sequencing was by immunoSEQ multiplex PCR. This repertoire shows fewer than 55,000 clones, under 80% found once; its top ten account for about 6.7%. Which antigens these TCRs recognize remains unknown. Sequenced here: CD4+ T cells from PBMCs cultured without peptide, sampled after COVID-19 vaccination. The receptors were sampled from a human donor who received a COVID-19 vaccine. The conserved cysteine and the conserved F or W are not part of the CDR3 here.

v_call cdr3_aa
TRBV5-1 ASSPRIAGGGTDTQY
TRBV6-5 ASSYYHSSAQETQY
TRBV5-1 ASSLWGQYTDTQY
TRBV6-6 ASSPPGGNNQPQH
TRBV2 ASSELENTEAF
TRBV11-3 ASSSALLAGDEQF
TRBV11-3 ASSLFRGQNTGELF
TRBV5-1 ASSSTGTNSYEQY
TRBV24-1 ATSGGWAQPQH
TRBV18 ASSAGTGTYEQY
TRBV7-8 ASSHRGGPYNEQF
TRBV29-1 SVTRQGSTEAF
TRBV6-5 ASRWVVPSYEQY
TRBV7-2 ASSFSRNNEQF
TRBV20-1 SASNADRGQGNTIY
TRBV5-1 ASSLPSPTGELF
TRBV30 AWSSSGGRNEQF
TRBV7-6 ASSLGVSRGTEAF
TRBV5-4 ASSLRGAQETQY
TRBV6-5 ASKGPPDRNSPLH
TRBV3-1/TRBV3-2 ASSQRVNTGELF
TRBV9 ASSVSQEIYEQY
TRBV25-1 ASRAAGGATEAF
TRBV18 ASSVTTVGKGGSYEQY
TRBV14 ASSQDARRSTDTQY
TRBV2 ASSEASSPLH
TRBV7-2 ASSSYLGRDNQPQH
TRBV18 ASSLWTSGQETQY
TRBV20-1 SASTKETQY
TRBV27 ASSARETGELF
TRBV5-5 ASSLEGTGSATNEKLF
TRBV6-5 ASKTGQASPSYT
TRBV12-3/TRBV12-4 ASSSRHFEG
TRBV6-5 ASSLWRGNNEQF
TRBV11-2 ASSLGPHSDTQY
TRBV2 ASSALDRDRGYT
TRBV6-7 ASSYGSRECRTGELF